The subject of this entry is one TCR beta chain. Its target is not known. Treatment indicated: 19 received Ad26.COV2.S at low or high dose, single or two shots; about 5 received placebo; per-sample allocation not given. It was on day 63 after the first vaccine or placebo injection that samples were taken. It was an adult aged 18-55 years in Boston who was the donor. This record comes from a study of Ad26.COV2.S vaccination and SARS-CoV-2 variants. Study-level results: Placebo and vaccine recipients had non-spike TCR breadth that was similar.

Germline CDR1 SEHNR, CDR2 FQNEAQ (reference sequence). Trimming took off 4 bases at V and 6 bases at J, with 9 bases between the two ends. The CDR3 loop spans 12 amino acids. Profiled with immunoSEQ multiplex PCR; TCRdb holds only in-frame clones, not every one. There are 440,000 or so clones in the sample; about 88% occur only once, and 1.5% to 2% lies in the top ten. The chain carries TRBV7-9 and TRBJ1-2; D ambiguous. The TCR was taken from a person between 18 and 65 years old who received the Ad26.COV2.S COVID-19 vaccine or a placebo. Source: peripheral blood, taken in a trial of Ad26.COV2.S vaccine versus placebo. The CDR3 coding sequence is TGTGCCAGCAGCTCCAGCATTCATGGCTACACCTTC. This gives the protein CASSSSIHGYTF.